The source of this TCR beta chain is a study of blood T cells in healthy people across ages. A second PCR, run for roughly 7 to 12 cycles, used a sample-barcoded 5' primer plus a J-beta primer mix. TCRdb used MiXCR to reprocess the 5' RACE reads, holding one entry per CDR3 protein. The sample includes fewer than 900,000 distinct CDR3 sequences, roughly 43% seen only once; the top ten take 20% to 25%. The sample holds many counts of this clonotype. This CDR3 is 14 amino acids long. Trimming cost V 4 bases and J 6 bases; bases outside gene matches: 7. CDR1 is SGHRS, CDR2 YFSETQ, per germline. The sequenced material came from blood. The J gene is TRBJ2-1, the V gene TRBV5-1; the match to TRBD1 covers 7 bases. This receptor was identified in a woman aged 55-70 years in good health. The CDR3 sequence is CASSKDRVGNEQFF. CDR3 in DNA: TGCGCCAGCAGCAAAGACAGGGTTGGCAATGAGCAGTTCTTC.